The 21 T cell receptor beta chains given below trace back to one sample, sequenced in a study of blood T cell repertoires in COVID-19. Clones were read by immunoSEQ multiplex PCR, and TCRdb kept only the in-frame ones, dropping some. Among roughly 40,000 clones listed, more than 70% were seen once. Material: peripheral blood. The receptors come from an elderly woman with active or convalescent COVID-19.

The rearrangement joins TRBV5-4 to TRBJ1-2; 8 bases map to TRBD1. Germline V lookup: CDR1 SGHNT, CDR2 YYREEE (reference sequence). The CDR3 is 14 amino acids. V shed 4 bases and J 7 bases; nucleotides not matched to a gene: 9. DNA of the CDR3: TGTGCCAGCAGCCGAACGACAGGGGCGGGTGGCTACACCTTC. Translating gives CASSRTTGAGGYTF.

The gene calls are TRBV30 and TRBJ1-6; D is ambiguous. The CDR3 runs to 15 residues. Trimming removed 0 bases at V and 7 bases at J, with 13 bases between. The germline CDR1 and CDR2 sequences are GTSNPN and SVGIG (reference sequence). CDR3 loop: CAWSVTQPGNSPLHF. CDR3 DNA: TGTGCCTGGAGTGTAACCCAACCGGGGAATTCACCCCTCCACTTT.

J is TRBJ2-2 and V is TRBV9, with TRBD2 matching 14 bases. Germline lookup yields CDR1 SGDLS and CDR2 YYNGEE. This CDR3 spans 18 amino acids. V dropped 4 bases and J dropped 6; count of bases not matched to a gene: 11. In DNA, the CDR3 is TGTGCCAGCAGCACAACCGGGACTAGCGGGAGTTGGGCCGGGGAGCTGTTTTTT. It encodes CASSTTGTSGSWAGELFF.

The chain recombines TRBV5-6 with TRBJ1-1; no firm D call. Germline V lookup: CDR1 SGHDT, CDR2 YYEEEE. The V and J ends lost 1 base and 6 bases respectively, with 7 bases between them. The CDR3 sequence is 12 residues long. The CDR3 DNA reads TGTGCCAGCAGCTTGACGGTCGCTGAAGCTTTCTTT. It specifies CASSLTVAEAFF.

This clone has a single count. The J gene is TRBJ1-2, the V gene TRBV5-5, with no clear D. CDR1 SGHKS and CDR2 YYEKEE come from the germline V gene (reference sequence). Between the trimmed V and J ends, which lost 0 bases and 1 base, there was a span of 10 bases. The CDR3 runs 15 residues. CDR3 coding DNA: TGTGCCAGCAGCTTGGCGGGGAGTAATAACTATGGCTACACCTTC. Translating gives CASSLAGSNNYGYTF.

The chain recombines TRBV5-4 with TRBJ1-5; D is perhaps TRBD1 (5 bases). The V gene's germline CDR1 is SGHNT and CDR2 YYREEE (reference sequence). Trimming stripped 4 bases from V and 1 base from J, with 15 bases between. This CDR3 spans 16 amino acids. The CDR3 is CASSPGGEGSNQPQHF. For the CDR3, the DNA is TGTGCCAGCAGCCCCGGAGGGGAGGGGAGCAATCAGCCCCAGCATTTT.

The chain combines TRBV20-1 with TRBJ1-2, with 8 positions matching TRBD1. There are 11 residues in the CDR3. The junction had 4 bases not matched to a gene; V was cut back by 5 bases and J by 8 bases. Germline loops: CDR1 DFQATT, CDR2 SNEGSKA (reference sequence). The CDR3 nucleotides are TGCAGTGCTTGGACAGGGTTCGGCTACACCTTC. This translates into CSAWTGFGYTF.

This clone showed up just a few times. The chain links TRBV20-1 to TRBJ2-7; the match to TRBD1 covers 12 bases. This CDR3 spans 14 amino acids. Losses at the gene ends were 3 bases for V and 7 bases for J; bases not matched to a gene: 7. Germline V gene sequence: CDR1 DFQATT, CDR2 SNEGSKA (reference sequence). Here the CDR3 DNA reads TGCAGTGCTAGTGGGACAGGGGGCGCTTGGGAGCAGTACTTC. As protein: CSASGTGGAWEQYF.

The CDR3, as DNA: TGTGCCAGCAGCTTAGACGTGGCCCATCAGCCCCAGCATTTT. Translated, it gives CASSLDVAHQPQHF. The chain is built from TRBV7-8 and TRBJ1-5; no clear D. Trimming took off 1 base at V and 5 bases at J, with 9 bases between the two ends. Germline V gene data show CDR1 as SGHVS and CDR2 as FQNEAQ. This CDR3 has 14 amino acids.

This chain joins TRBV5-1 and TRBJ2-5; D call uncertain. The V gene's germline CDR1 is SGHRS and CDR2 YFSETQ. This CDR3 is 13 amino acids long. V lost 4 bases and J 1 base, leaving 8 bases between the germline ends. The CDR3 coding sequence is TGCGCCAGCAGCGCACTTTTCCAAGAGACCCAGTACTTC. This encodes CASSALFQETQYF.

The chain combines TRBV5-4 with TRBJ1-2, with TRBD1 as a possible D gene (5 bases). V dropped 4 bases and J dropped 3 bases, with 10 bases sitting between them. Germline CDR1 SGHNT, CDR2 YYREEE (reference sequence). This CDR3 has 13 amino acids. CDR3 coding DNA: TGTGCCAGCAGCCGAGGCAGGGACTATGGCTACACCTTC. This gives the protein CASSRGRDYGYTF.

The sample holds a few counts of this clone. The chain joins TRBV30 to TRBJ1-5; TRBD1 might be the D (6 bases). Between the trimmed V and J ends, which lost 0 bases and 1 base, there was a span of 13 bases. The CDR3 is 16 residues long. Germline assignment: CDR1 GTSNPN and CDR2 SVGIG (reference sequence). The CDR3 reads CAWSVTGISSNQPQHF. CDR3 sequence (DNA): TGTGCCTGGAGTGTTACAGGGATTTCGAGCAATCAGCCCCAGCATTTT. Filled out from reference TRBV30 and TRBJ1-5, the complete variable domain reads SQTIHQWPATLVQPVGSPLSLECTVEGTSNPNLYWYRQAAGRGLQLLFYSVGIGQISSEVPQNLSASRPQDRQFILSSKKLLLSDSGFYLCAWSVTGISSNQPQHFGDGTRLSIL.

This rearrangement joins TRBV5-1 to TRBJ2-7, with 12 bases fitting TRBD1. The V segment lost 6 bases and the J segment 6 bases; nucleotides outside the gene matches: 7. CDR1 is SGHRS, CDR2 YFSETQ, per germline. CDR3 length: 14 amino acids. The CDR3 spells CASTTGDRGPEQYF. The DNA of the CDR3 is TGCGCCAGCACCACAGGGGACAGGGGGCCCGAGCAGTACTTC.

The V call is TRBV3-1 (or the pseudogene TRBV3-2), the J call TRBJ1-2; 8 bases are a match to TRBD1. Per germline, CDR1 LGHDT and CDR2 YNNKEL (reference sequence). With V trimmed by 1 base and J by 7 bases, 8 bases remained unmatched. The CDR3 covers 15 residues. This CDR3 reads CASSQGWQGAFGYTF. CDR3 nucleotide sequence: TGTGCCAGCAGCCAAGGATGGCAGGGGGCTTTTGGCTACACCTTC.

This clone showed up just a few times. The V call is TRBV3-1 (or the pseudogene TRBV3-2), the J call TRBJ1-4, with TRBD1 matching over 9 bases. The CDR3 has 15 residues. The J segment lost 8 bases and the V segment lost 3 bases, leaving 7 bases of the junction unmatched. CDR1 and CDR2 from the germline V gene are LGHDT and YNNKEL (reference sequence). The CDR3 loop reads CASSQRTGEGEKLFF. The DNA for the CDR3 is TGTGCCAGCAGCCAGAGGACAGGGGAAGGGGAAAAACTGTTTTTT.

The chain links TRBV12-5 to TRBJ1-2, with D perhaps matching TRBD1 (5 bases). This CDR3 contains 18 residues. Germline V lookup: CDR1 LGHNT, CDR2 FRNRAP. V was shortened by 0 bases and J by 3 bases, with 20 bases between the two germline ends. The CDR3 nucleotides read TGTGCTAGTGGTTTGGTTGGGACGGGGGATAATAAGGACTATGGCTACACCTTC. Protein sequence: CASGLVGTGDNKDYGYTF.

The chain recombines TRBV30 with TRBJ2-1, with TRBD2 matching 11 bases. J was trimmed by 4 bases and V by 1 base; bases with no gene match: 3. The CDR3 has 15 residues. CDR1 and CDR2 from the germline V gene are GTSNPN and SVGIG (reference sequence). CDR3 DNA: TGTGCCTGGAGTGCTTCTAGCGGGAGGTACAATGAGCAGTTCTTC. Translating gives CAWSASSGRYNEQFF.

The V gene is TRBV28, the J gene TRBJ2-3; D not certain. This CDR3 spans 12 amino acids. V was cut by 2 bases and J by 10 bases, with 10 bases left in between. Germline CDR1 and CDR2: MDHEN and SYDVKM. CDR3 sequence (DNA): TGTGCCAGCAGTTTACTCCAGGTCGCGCAGTATTTT. It specifies CASSLLQVAQYF.

The chain has TRBV18 and TRBJ2-1; TRBD1 aligns across 11 bases. CDR1 KGHSH and CDR2 LQKENI come from the germline V gene. The CDR3 is made up of 18 amino acids. J lost 2 bases, V lost 3 bases, and 9 bases had no gene match. The CDR3 DNA is TGTGCCAGCTCACCCCCGACCGGGACAGGGGGAACCTACAATGAGCAGTTCTTC. This sequence encodes CASSPPTGTGGTYNEQFF. The complete variable domain, with remaining parts taken from reference TRBV18 and TRBJ2-1, reads NAGVMQNPRHLVRRRGQEARLRCSPMKGHSHVYWYRQLPEEGLKFMVYLQKENIIDESGMPKERFSAEFPKEGPSILRIQQVVRGDSAAYFCASSPPTGTGGTYNEQFFGPGTRLTVL.

In its sample, this clone was seen a few times. The chain recombines TRBV18 with TRBJ1-1; 7 positions match TRBD1. Looked up from germline, CDR1 is KGHSH and CDR2 is LQKENI. After removal of 5 bases from V and 8 bases from J, the junction contained 11 bases not matched to a gene. The CDR3 loop spans 14 amino acids. The CDR3 DNA sequence: TGTGCCAGCTCAGCAGAATCAGGGGGAACGGAAGCTTTCTTT. Its protein product is CASSAESGGTEAFF.

This clone was seen only a few times. The gene calls are TRBV3-1 (or the pseudogene TRBV3-2) and TRBJ2-7; 8 bases are shared with TRBD2. Trimming removed 0 bases from V and 2 bases from J; junction bases left unmatched: 3. CDR1 and CDR2 from the germline V gene are LGHDT and YNNKEL (reference sequence). This CDR3 region has 15 residues. The CDR3 bases are TGTGCCAGCAGCCAAGATCTACTAGCGGCCTACGAGCAGTACTTC. Translated, it gives CASSQDLLAAYEQYF.